The clone carrying this T cell receptor beta chain was observed at least ten times. The sample belongs to a study of neurological immune-mediated disorders. Using its own MiXCR run on the 5' RACE reads, TCRdb lists one record per CDR3 protein. The table includes 20,000 to 30,000 distinct CDR3 sequences, over 10% detected once. V lost 7 bases, J lost 4 bases, and 13 bases lay in between. The CDR3 totals 14 residues. The receptor was isolated from a woman in her 40s with HTLV-1-associated myelopathy (HAM/TSP). The chain is built from TRBV12-3 or TRBV12-4 and TRBJ2-2; D ambiguous. The sample consisted of PBMCs. The CDR3 protein is CASISGLSTGELFF. Here the CDR3 DNA reads TGTGCCAGCATAAGTGGTCTGAGCACCGGGGAGCTGTTTTTT.